This record looks at one T cell receptor (beta chain) sequence and its context. The data are from a study of blood T cell repertoires in COVID-19. Background on the study: PBMCs, B-cell-depleted T cells, or T cells provided the cDNA or gDNA that made up the material.

Looked up from germline, CDR1 is SGHRS and CDR2 is YFSETQ. The CDR3 extends over 15 amino acids. V was pared by 0 bases and J by 8 bases, with 15 bases between. Original handling: Amplified reference gene primers provided the basis for estimating nucleated cell counts. The data were produced by immunoSEQ multiplex PCR, yet TCRdb's version contains in-frame clones alone and is incomplete. V and J calls and clone size follow that table, whereas D and trimming were derived from the DNA. The table shows about 400,000 clones, with roughly 91% occurring only once. This sequence was found in a woman aged 25 to 39 who had recovered from COVID-19. Material for sequencing was PBMCs or T cells enriched from blood (not recorded which). The V call is TRBV5-1, the J call TRBJ2-1; possibly TRBD2 for D (6 bases). The DNA for the CDR3 is TGCGCCAGCAGCTTGGCGGGCGGGAACGCCGATGAGCAGTTCTTC. It is translated as CASSLAGGNADEQFF.